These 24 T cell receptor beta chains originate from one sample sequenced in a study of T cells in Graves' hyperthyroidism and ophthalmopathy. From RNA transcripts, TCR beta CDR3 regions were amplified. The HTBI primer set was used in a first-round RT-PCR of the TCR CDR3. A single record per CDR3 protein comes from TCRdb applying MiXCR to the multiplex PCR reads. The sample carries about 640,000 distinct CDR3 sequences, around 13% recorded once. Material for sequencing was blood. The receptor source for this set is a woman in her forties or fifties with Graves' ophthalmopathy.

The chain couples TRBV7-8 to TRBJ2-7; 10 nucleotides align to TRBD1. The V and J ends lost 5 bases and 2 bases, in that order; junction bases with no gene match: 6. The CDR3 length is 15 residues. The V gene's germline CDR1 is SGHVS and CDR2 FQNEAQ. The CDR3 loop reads CASSPGTGAAYEQYF. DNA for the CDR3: TGTGCCAGCAGCCCGGGGACAGGGGCTGCCTACGAGCAGTACTTC.

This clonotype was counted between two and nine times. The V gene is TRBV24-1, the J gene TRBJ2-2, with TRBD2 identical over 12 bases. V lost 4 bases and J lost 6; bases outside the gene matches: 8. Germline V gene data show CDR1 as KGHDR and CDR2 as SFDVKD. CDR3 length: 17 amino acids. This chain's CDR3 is CATSDQTSGRRSGELFF. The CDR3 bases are TGTGCCACCAGTGACCAGACTAGCGGGAGAAGGTCCGGGGAGCTGTTTTTT.

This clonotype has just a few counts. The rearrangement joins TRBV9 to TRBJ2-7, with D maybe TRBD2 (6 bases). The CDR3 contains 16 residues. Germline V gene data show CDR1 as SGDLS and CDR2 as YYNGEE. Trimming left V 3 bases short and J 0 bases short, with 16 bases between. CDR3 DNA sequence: TGTGCCAGCAGCGGGGGGGACCCAGAGAGCTCCTACGAGCAGTACTTC. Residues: CASSGGDPESSYEQYF.

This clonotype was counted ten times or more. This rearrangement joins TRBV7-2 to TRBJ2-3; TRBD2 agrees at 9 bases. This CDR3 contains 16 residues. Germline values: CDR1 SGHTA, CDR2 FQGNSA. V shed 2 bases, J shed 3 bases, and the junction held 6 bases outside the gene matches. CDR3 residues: CASSLLAGVMTDTQYF. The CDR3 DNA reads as TGTGCCAGCAGCTTATTAGCGGGAGTGATGACAGATACGCAGTATTTT.

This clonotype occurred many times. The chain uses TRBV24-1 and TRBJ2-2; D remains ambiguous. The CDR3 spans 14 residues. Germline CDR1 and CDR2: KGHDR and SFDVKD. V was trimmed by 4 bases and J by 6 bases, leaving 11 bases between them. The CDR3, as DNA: TGTGCCACCAGTGAAATGGGGTCTTCCGGGGAGCTGTTTTTT. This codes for CATSEMGSSGELFF.

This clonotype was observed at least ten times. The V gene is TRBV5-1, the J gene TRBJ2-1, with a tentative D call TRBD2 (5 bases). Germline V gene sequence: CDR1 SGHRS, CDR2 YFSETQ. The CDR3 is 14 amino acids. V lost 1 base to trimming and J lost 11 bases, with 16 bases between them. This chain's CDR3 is CASSLIHPGEKQFF. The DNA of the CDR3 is TGCGCCAGCAGCTTGATACATCCCGGGGAAAAGCAGTTCTTC.

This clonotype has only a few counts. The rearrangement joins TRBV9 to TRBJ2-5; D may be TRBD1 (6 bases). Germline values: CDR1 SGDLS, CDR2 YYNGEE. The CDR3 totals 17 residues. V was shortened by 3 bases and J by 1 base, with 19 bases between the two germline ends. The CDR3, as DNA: TGTGCCAGCAGCGCCACGACAGGACTGACAATCCAAGAGACCCAGTACTTC. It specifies CASSATTGLTIQETQYF. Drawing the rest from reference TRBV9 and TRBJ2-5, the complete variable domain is DSGVTQTPKHLITATGQRVTLRCSPRSGDLSVYWYQQSLDQGLQFLIQYYNGEERAKGNILERFSAQQFPDLHSELNLSSLELGDSALYFCASSATTGLTIQETQYFGPGTRLLVL.

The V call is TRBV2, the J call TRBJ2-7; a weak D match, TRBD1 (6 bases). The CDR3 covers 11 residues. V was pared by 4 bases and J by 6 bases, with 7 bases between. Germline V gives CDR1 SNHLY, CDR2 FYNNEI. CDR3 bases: TGTGCCAGCAGTGGACAGGCCGAGCAGTACTTC. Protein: CASSGQAEQYF.

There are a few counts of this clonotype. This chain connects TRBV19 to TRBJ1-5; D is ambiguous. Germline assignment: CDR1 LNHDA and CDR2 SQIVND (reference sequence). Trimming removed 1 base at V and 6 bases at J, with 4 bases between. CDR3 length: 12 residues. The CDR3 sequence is CASSIGSQPQHF. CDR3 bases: TGTGCCAGTAGTATAGGGAGTCAGCCCCAGCATTTT.

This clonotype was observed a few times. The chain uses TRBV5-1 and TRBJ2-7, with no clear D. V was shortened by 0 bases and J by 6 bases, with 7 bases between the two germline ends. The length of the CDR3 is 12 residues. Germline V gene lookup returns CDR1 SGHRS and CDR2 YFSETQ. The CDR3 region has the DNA TGCGCCAGCAGCTTGGACACCCTCGAGCAGTACTTC. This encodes CASSLDTLEQYF.

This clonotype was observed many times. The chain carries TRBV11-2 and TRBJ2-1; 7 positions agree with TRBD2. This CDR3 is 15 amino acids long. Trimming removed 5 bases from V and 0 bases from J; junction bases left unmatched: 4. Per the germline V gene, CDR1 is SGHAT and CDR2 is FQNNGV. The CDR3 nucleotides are TGTGCCAGCAGCCTAGCGGAAAGCTCCTACAATGAGCAGTTCTTC. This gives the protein CASSLAESSYNEQFF.

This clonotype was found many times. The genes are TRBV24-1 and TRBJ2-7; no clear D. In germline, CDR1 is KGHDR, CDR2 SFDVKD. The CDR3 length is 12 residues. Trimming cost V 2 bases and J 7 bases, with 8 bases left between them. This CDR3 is CATSDWGWEQYF. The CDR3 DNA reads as TGTGCCACCAGTGATTGGGGTTGGGAGCAGTACTTC.

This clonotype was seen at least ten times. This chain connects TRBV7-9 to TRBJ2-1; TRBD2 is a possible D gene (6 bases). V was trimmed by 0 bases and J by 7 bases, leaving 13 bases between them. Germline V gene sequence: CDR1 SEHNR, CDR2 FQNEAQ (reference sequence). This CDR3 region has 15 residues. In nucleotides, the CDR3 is TGTGCCAGCAGCTTAGCCGGCGGGATGGTAAATGAGCAGTTCTTC. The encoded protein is CASSLAGGMVNEQFF. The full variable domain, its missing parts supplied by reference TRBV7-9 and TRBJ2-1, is DTGVSQNPRHKITKRGQNVTFRCDPISEHNRLYWYRQTLGQGPEFLTYFQNEAQLEKSRLLSDRFSAERPKGSFSTLEIQRTEQGDSAMYLCASSLAGGMVNEQFFGPGTRLTVL.

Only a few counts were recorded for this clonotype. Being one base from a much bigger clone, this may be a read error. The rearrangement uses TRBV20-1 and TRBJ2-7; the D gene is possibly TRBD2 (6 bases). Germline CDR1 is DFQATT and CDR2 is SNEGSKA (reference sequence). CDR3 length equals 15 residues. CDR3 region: CSAADWGGASHEQYF. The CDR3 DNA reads TGCAGTGCTGCCGATTGGGGCGGGGCCTCCCACGAGCAGTACTTC.

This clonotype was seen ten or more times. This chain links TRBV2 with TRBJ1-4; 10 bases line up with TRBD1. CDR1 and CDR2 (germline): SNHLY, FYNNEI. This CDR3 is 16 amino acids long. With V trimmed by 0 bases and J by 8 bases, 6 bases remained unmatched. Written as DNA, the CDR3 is TGTGCCAGCAGTGAAGCAGGGACAGGGGAGGACGAAAAACTGTTTTTT. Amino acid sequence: CASSEAGTGEDEKLFF.

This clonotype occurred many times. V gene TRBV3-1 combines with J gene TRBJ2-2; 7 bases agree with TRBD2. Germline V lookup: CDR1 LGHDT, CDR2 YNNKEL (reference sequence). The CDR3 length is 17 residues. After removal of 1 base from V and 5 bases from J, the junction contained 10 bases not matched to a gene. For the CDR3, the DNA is TGTGCCAGCAGCCAAGGGTTTGGGAGGGCCTTGACCGGGGAGCTGTTTTTT. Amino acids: CASSQGFGRALTGELFF. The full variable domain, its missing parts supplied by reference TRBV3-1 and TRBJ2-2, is DTAVSQTPKYLVTQMGNDKSIKCEQNLGHDTMYWYKQDSKKFLKIMFSYNNKELIINETVPNRFSPKSPDKAHLNLHINSLELGDSAVYFCASSQGFGRALTGELFFGEGSRLTVL.

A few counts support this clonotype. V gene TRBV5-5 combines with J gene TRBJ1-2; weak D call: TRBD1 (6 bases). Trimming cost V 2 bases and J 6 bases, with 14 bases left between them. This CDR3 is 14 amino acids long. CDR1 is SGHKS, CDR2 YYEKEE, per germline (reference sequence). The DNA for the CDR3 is TGTGCCAGCAGCTTATTAGGGGGGATACATGGCTACACCTTC. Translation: CASSLLGGIHGYTF.

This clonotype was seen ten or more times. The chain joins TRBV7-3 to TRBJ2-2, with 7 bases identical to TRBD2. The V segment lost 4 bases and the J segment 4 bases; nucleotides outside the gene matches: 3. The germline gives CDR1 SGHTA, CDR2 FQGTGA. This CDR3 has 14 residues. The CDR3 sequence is CASSSASGTGELFF. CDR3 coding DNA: TGTGCCAGCAGCTCTGCTAGCGGCACCGGGGAGCTGTTTTTT.

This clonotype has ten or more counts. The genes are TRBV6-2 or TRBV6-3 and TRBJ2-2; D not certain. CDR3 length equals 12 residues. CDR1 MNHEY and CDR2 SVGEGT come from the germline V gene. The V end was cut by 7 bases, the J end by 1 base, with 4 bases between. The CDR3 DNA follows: TGTGCCAGCACTGAGAACACCGGGGAGCTGTTTTTT. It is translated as CASTENTGELFF.

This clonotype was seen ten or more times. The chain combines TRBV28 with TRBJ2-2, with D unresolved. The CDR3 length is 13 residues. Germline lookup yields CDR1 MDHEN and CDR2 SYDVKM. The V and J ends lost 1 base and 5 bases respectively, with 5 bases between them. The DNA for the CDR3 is TGTGCCAGCAGTTTATTGGTTACCGGGGAGCTGTTTTTT. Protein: CASSLLVTGELFF.

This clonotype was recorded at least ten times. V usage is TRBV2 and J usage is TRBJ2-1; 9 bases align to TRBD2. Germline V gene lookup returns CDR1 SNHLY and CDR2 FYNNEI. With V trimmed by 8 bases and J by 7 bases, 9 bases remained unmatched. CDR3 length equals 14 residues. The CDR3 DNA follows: TGTGCCAGCTTGGTTAGCGGGAGTTGGAATGAGCAGTTCTTC. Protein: CASLVSGSWNEQFF.

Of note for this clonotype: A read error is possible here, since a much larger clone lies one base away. CDR3 loop: CASSREINEELFF. The CDR3 coding sequence is TGTGCCAGCTCCAGGGAGATTAATGAAGAACTGTTTTTT. V and J are TRBV18 and TRBJ1-4, with D possibly TRBD1 on 5 matching bases. Germline-derived CDR1 and CDR2 are KGHSH and LQKENI. The CDR3 spans 13 residues.

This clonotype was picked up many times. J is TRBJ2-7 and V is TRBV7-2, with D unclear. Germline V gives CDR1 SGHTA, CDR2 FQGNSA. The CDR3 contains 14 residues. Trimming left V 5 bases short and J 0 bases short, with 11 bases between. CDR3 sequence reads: CASSVRRSSYEQYF. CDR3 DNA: TGTGCCAGCAGCGTAAGGAGAAGCTCCTACGAGCAGTACTTC.

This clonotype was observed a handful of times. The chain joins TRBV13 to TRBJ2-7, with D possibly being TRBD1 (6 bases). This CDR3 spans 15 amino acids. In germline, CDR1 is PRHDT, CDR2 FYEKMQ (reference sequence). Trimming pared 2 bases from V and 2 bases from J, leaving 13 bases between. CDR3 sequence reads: CASSLNIGDTYEQYF. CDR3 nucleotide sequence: TGTGCCAGCAGCTTAAATATTGGGGACACCTACGAGCAGTACTTC.